Described below is a single T cell receptor (beta chain) sequence and its context. Its antigen remains unidentified. A multiplex PCR was run with 60 Vbeta primers and 13 Jbeta primers. Profiling relied on immunoSEQ multiplex PCR, and the TCRdb table lists in-frame clones only, not all of them. This sample's table has some 110,000 clones. This sample stems from a study of cytomegalovirus exposure and HLA in healthy donors. Whole-study results and caveats: Analysis was carried out at a later point, and it linked a missense DCLRE1C variant to TCR beta V- and J-gene trimming. Available immune exposure information covered CMV serostatus only.

The V gene's germline CDR1 is SGHVS and CDR2 FQNEAQ. The ends lost 1 base at V and 11 bases at J; junction bases unmatched: 10. This CDR3 spans 17 amino acids. Sequenced material: PBMCs. The sequence was obtained from a man between 18 and 35 years old in good health and CMV-seronegative. The V and J genes are TRBV7-8 and TRBJ1-6, with TRBD1 identical over 11 bases. The chain's CDR3 is CASSLGGTDRGLTPLHF. CDR3 nucleotide sequence: TGTGCCAGCAGCTTAGGGGGCACGGACAGGGGGCTAACACCCCTCCACTTT. The variable domain in full, with the rest retrieved from reference TRBV7-8 and TRBJ1-6, is GAGVSQSPRYKVAKRGQDVALRCDPISGHVSLFWYQQALGQGPEFLTYFQNEAQLDKSGLPSDRFFAERPEGSVSTLKIQRTQQEDSAVYLCASSLGGTDRGLTPLHFGNGTRLTVT.